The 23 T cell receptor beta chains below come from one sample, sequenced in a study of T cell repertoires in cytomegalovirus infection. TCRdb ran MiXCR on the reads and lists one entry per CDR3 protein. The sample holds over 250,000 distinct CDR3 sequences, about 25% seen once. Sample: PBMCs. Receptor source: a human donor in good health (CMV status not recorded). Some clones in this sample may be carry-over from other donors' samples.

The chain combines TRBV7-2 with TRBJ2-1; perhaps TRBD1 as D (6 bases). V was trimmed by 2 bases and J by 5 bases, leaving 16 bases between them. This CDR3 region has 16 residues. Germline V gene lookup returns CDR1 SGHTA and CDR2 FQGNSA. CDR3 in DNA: TGTGCCAGCAGCTTACAAGGGATGAGACAGGACAATGAGCAGTTCTTC. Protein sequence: CASSLQGMRQDNEQFF.

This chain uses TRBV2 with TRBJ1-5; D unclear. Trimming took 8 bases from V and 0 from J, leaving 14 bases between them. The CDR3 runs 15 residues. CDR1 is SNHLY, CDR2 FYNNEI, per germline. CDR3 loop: CASAGRADSNQPQHF. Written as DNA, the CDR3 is TGTGCCAGCGCTGGACGGGCAGATAGCAATCAGCCCCAGCATTTT.

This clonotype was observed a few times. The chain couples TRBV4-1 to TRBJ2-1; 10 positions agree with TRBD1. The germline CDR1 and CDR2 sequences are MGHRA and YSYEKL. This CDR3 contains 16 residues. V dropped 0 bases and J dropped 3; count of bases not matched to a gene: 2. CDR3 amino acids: CASSQEGQGIYNEQFF. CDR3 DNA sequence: TGCGCCAGCAGCCAAGAGGGACAGGGGATCTACAATGAGCAGTTCTTC.

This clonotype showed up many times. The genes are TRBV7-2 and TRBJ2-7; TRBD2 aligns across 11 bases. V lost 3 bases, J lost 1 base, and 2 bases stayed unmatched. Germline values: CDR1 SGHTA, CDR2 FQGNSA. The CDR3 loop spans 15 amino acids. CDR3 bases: TGTGCCAGCAGCTTCACTAGCGGGGGATCCTACGAGCAGTACTTC. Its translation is CASSFTSGGSYEQYF.

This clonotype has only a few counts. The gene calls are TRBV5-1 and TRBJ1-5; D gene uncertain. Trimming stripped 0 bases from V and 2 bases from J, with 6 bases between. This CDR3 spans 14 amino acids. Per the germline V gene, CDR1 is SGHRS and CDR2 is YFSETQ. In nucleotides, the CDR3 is TGCGCCAGCAGCTTGGATTTCGGCAATCAGCCCCAGCATTTT. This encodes CASSLDFGNQPQHF.

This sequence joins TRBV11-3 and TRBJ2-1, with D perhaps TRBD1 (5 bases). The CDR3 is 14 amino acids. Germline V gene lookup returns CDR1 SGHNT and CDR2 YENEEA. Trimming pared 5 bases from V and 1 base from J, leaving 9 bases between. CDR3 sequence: CASSIDSSYNEQFF. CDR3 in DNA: TGTGCCAGCAGCATCGACAGTTCCTACAATGAGCAGTTCTTC.

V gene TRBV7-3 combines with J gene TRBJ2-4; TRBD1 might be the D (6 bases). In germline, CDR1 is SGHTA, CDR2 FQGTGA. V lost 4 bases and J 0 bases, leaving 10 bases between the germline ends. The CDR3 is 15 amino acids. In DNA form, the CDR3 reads TGTGCCAGCAGCTCAGGGGATATAGCCAAAAACATTCAGTACTTC. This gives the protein CASSSGDIAKNIQYF.

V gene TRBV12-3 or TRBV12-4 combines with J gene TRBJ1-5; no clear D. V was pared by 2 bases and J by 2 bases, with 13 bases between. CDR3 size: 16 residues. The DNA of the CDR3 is TGTGCCAGCAGTTTACCCGGGGATTGGGGCAATCAGCCCCAGCATTTT. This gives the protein CASSLPGDWGNQPQHF.

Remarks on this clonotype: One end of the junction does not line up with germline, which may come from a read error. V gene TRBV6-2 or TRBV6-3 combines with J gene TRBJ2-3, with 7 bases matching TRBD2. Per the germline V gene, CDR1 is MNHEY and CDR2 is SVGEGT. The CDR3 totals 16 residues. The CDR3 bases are TGTGCCAGCTCCAAGTCTCGGGGGGTTAGCAAAGATACGCAGTATTTT. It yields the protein CASSKSRGVSKDTQYF.

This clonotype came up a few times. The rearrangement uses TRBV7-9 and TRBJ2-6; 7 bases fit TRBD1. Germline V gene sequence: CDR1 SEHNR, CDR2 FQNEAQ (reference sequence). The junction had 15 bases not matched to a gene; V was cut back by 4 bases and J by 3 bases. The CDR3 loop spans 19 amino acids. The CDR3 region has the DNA TGTGCCAGCAGCTCGGACGCGCAGGGACAGACTGTTGGGGCCAACGTCCTGACTTTC. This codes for CASSSDAQGQTVGANVLTF.

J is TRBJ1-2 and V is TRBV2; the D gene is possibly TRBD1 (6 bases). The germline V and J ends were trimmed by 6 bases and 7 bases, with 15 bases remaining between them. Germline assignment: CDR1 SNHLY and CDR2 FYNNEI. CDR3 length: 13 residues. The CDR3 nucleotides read TGTGCCAGCAGCCTAGGGGGGGTGTCTGGCTACACCTTC. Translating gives CASSLGGVSGYTF.

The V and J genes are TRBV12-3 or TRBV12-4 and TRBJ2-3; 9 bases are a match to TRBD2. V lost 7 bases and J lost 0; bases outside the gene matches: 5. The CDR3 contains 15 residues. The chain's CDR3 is CASTRAGGSTDTQYF. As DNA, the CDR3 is TGTGCCAGCACCCGAGCGGGAGGTAGCACAGATACGCAGTATTTT.

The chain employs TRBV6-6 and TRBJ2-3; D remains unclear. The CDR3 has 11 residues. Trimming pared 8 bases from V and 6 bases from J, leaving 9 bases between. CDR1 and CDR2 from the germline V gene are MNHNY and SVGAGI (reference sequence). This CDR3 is CASVGFDTQYF. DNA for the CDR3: TGTGCCAGCGTGGGGTTCGATACGCAGTATTTT.

CDR3 sequence (DNA): TGTGCCAGCAGTTGGCCTAGCGGGAATTCCGAGCAGTACTTC. Its protein is CASSWPSGNSEQYF. The rearrangement uses TRBV6-2 or TRBV6-3 and TRBJ2-7; 9 nucleotides agree with TRBD2. The CDR3 contains 14 residues. The germline gives CDR1 MNHEY, CDR2 SVGEGT. Trimming cost V 4 bases and J 6 bases; bases outside gene matches: 7.

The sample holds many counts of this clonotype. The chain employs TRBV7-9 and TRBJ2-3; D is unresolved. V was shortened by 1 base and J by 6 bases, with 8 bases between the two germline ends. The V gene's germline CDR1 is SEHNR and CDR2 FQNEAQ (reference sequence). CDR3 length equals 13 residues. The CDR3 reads CASSLGTWDTQYF. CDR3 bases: TGTGCCAGCAGCTTAGGCACCTGGGATACGCAGTATTTT.

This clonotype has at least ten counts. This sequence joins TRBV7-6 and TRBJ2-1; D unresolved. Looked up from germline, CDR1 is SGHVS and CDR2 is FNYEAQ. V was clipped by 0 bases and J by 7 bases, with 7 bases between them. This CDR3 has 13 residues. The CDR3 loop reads CASSLAGWNEQFF. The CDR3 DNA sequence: TGTGCCAGCAGCTTAGCAGGGTGGAATGAGCAGTTCTTC. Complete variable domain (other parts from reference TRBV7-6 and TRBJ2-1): GAGVSQSPRYKVTKRGQDVALRCDPISGHVSLYWYRQALGQGPEFLTYFNYEAQQDKSGLPNDRFSAERPEGSISTLTIQRTEQRDSAMYRCASSLAGWNEQFFGPGTRLTVL.

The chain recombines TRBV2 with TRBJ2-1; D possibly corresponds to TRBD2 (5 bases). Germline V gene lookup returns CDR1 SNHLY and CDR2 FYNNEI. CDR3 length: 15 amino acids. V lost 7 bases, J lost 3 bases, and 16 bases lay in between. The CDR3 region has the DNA TGTGCCAGCAATGAGAGGGAGTCTCTCTACAATGAGCAGTTCTTC. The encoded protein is CASNERESLYNEQFF.

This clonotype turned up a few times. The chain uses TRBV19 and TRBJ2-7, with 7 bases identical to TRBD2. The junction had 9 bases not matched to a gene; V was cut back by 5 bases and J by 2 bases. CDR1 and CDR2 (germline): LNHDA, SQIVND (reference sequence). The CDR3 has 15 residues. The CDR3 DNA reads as TGTGCCAGTAGTTCACAAGGCGGGGGAACCTACGAGCAGTACTTC. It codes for CASSSQGGGTYEQYF. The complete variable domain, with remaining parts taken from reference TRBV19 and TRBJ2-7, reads DGGITQSPKYLFRKEGQNVTLSCEQNLNHDAMYWYRQDPGQGLRLIYYSQIVNDFQKGDIAEGYSVSREKKESFPLTVTSAQKNPTAFYLCASSSQGGGTYEQYFGPGTRLTVT.

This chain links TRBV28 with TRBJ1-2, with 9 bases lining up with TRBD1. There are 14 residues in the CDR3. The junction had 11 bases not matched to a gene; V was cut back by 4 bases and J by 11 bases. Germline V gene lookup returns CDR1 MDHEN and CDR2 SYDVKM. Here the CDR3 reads CASSSEGQGRRYTF. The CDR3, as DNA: TGTGCCAGCAGTTCCGAAGGACAGGGGAGAAGGTACACCTTC.

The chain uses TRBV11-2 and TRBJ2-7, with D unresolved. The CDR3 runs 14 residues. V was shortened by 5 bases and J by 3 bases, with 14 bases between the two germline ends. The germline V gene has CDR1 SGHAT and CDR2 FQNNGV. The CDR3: CASSTYRMGYEQYF. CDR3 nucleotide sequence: TGTGCCAGCAGCACATATAGAATGGGCTACGAGCAGTACTTC.

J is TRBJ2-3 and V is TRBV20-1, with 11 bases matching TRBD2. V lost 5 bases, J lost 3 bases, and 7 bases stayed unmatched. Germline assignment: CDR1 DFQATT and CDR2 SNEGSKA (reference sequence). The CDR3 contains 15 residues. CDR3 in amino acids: CSAFSGGARTDTQYF. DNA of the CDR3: TGCAGTGCTTTTAGCGGGGGGGCTCGGACAGATACGCAGTATTTT.

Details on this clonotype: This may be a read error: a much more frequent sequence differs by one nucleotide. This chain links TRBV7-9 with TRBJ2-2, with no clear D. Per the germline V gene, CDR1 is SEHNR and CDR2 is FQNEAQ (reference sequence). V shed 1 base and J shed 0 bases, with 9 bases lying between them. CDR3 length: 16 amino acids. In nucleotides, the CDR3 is TGTGCCAGCAGCTTAGTCGGACGCGCGAACACCGGGGAGCTGTTTTTT. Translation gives CASSLVGRANTGELFF.

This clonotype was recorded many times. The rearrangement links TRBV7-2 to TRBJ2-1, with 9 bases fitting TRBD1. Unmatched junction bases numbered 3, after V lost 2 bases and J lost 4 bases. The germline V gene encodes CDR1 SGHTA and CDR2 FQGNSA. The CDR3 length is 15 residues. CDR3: CASSLSGQGYNEQFF. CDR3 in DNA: TGTGCCAGCAGCTTATCGGGACAGGGTTACAATGAGCAGTTCTTC.